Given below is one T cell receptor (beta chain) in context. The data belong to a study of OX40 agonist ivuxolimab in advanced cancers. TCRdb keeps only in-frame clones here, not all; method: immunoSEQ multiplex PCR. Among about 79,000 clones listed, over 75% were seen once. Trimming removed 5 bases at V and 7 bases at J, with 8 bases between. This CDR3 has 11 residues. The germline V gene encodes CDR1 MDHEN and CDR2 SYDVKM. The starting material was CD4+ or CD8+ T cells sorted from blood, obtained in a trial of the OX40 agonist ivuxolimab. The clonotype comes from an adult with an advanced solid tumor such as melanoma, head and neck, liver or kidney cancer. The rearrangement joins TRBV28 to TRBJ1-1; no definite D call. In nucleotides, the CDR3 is TGTGCCAGCAGTGGATGGAGTGAAGCTTTCTTT. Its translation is CASSGWSEAFF.